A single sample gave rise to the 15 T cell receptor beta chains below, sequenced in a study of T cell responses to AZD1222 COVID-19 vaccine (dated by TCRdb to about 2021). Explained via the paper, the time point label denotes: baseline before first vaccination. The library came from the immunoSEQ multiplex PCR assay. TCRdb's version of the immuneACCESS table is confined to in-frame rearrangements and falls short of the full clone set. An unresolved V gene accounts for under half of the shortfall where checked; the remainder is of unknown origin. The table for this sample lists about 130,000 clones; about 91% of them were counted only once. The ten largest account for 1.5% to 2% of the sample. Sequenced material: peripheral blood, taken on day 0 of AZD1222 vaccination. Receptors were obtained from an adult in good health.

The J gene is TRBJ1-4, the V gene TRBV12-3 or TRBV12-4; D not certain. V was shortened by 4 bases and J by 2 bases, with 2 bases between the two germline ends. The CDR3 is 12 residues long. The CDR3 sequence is CASSYTNEKLFF. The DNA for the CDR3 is TGTGCCAGCAGTTACACTAATGAAAAACTGTTTTTT.

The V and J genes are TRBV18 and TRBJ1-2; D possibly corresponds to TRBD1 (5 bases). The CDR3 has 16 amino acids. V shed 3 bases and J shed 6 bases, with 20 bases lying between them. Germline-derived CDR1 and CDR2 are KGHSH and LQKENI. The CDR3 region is CASSPDTSGRFDGYTF. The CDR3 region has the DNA TGTGCCAGCTCACCGGACACCTCGGGGCGTTTTGATGGCTACACCTTC. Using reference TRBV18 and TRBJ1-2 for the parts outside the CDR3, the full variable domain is NAGVMQNPRHLVRRRGQEARLRCSPMKGHSHVYWYRQLPEEGLKFMVYLQKENIIDESGMPKERFSAEFPKEGPSILRIQQVVRGDSAAYFCASSPDTSGRFDGYTFGSGTRLTVV.

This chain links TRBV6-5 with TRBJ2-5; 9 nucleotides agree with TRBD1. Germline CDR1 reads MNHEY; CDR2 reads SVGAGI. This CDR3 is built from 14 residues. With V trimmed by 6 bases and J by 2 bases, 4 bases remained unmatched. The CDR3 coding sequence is TGTGCCAGCAGCCGCGGGACAGGGCAAGAGACCCAGTACTTC. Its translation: CASSRGTGQETQYF.

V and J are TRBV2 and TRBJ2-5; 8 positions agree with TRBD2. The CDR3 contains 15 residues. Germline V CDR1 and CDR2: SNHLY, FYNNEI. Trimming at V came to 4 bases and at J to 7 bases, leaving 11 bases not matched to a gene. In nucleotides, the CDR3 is TGTGCCAGCAGTGCCGGCGGGGGGCCCGAGGGGACCCAGTACTTC. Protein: CASSAGGGPEGTQYF.

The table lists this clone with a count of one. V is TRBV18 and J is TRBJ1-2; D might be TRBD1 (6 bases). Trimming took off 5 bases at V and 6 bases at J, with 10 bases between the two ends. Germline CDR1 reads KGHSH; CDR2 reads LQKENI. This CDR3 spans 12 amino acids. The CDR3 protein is CASSAYRDGYTF. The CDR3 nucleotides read TGTGCCAGCTCAGCTTACAGGGATGGCTACACCTTC.

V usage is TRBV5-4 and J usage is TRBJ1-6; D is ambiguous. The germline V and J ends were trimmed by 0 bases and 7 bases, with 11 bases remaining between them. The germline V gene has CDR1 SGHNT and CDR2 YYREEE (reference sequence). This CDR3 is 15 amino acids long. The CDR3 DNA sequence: TGTGCCAGCAGCTTGGGCAGAGTTACAAATTCACCCCTCCACTTT. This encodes CASSLGRVTNSPLHF.

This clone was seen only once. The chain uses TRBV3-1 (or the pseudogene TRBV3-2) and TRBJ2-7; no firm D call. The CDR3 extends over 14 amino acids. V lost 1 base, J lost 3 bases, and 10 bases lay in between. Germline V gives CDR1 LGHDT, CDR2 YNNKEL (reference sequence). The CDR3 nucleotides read TGTGCCAGCAGCCAAGCCGGGCTGATCTACGAGCAGTACTTC. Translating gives CASSQAGLIYEQYF.

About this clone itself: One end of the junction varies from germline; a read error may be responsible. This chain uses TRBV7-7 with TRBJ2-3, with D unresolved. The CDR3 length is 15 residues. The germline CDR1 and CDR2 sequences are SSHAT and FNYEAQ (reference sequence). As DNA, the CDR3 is TGTGCTAGCAGCTTAGTTAAGAGAGGCGCAGATACGCAGTATTTT. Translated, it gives CASSLVKRGADTQYF.

The CDR3 DNA is TGTGCCAGCAGTTACTATGGCTACACCTTC. Its translation is CASSYYGYTF. This chain links TRBV6-2 or TRBV6-3 with TRBJ1-2; D is uncertain. CDR3 length equals 10 residues. CDR1 MNHEY and CDR2 SVGEGT come from the germline V gene. Trimming stripped 1 base from V and 6 bases from J, with 0 bases between.

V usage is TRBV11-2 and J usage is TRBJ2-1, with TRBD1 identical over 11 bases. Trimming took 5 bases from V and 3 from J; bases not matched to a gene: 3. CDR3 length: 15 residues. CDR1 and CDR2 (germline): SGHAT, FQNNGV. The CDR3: CASSTDRGLYNEQFF. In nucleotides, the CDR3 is TGTGCCAGCAGCACGGACAGGGGGCTCTACAATGAGCAGTTCTTC.

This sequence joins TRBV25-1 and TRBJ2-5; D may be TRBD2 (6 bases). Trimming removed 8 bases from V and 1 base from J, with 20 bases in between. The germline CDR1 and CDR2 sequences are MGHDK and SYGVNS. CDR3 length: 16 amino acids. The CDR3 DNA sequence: TGTGCCAGCGGAGGGTCTGGAGGGTCTGCCCAAGAGACCCAGTACTTC. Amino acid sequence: CASGGSGGSAQETQYF.

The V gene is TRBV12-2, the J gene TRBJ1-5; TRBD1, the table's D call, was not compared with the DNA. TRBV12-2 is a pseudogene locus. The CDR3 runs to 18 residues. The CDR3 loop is CASRSKFPPDRGNQPQHF. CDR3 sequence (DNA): TGTGCAAGTCGCTCGAAATTCCCCCCTGACAGGGGAAATCAGCCCCAGCATTTT.

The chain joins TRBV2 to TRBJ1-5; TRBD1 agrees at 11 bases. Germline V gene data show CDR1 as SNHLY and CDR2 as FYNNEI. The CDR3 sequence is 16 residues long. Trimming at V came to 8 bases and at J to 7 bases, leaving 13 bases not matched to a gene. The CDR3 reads CASSRTGGLSNQPQHF. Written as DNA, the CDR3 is TGTGCCAGCTCCCGGACAGGGGGCCTTTCTAACCAGCCCCAGCATTTT.

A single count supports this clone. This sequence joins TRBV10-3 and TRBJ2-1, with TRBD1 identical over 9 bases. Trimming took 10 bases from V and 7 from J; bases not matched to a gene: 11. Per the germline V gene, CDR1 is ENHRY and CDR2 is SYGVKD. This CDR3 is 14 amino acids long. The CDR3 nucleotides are TGTGCCAGCAGCCGGGACAGGGATTTGAATGAGCAGTTCTTC. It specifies CASSRDRDLNEQFF.

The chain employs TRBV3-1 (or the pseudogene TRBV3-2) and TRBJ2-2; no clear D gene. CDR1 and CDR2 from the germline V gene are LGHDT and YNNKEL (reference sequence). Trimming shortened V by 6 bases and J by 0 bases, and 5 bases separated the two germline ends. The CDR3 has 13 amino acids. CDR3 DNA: TGTGCCAGCAGGGGCCCGAACACCGGGGAGCTGTTTTTT. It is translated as CASRGPNTGELFF.